The 24 T cell receptor beta chains in this list originate from one sample, sequenced in a study of T cells after yellow fever vaccination (dated by TCRdb to about 2019). The sample's treatment or condition label, decoded: live attenuated yellow fever vaccine strain. The library was built by means of 5' RACE. TCRdb lists the instrument as Illumina HiSeq 2500. TCRdb trimmed the raw reads at Q25, called clones with MiXCR and kept productive beta chains. Entries are consolidated by CDR3 protein sequence, retaining the most common genes and DNA. The sample records about 57,000 distinct CDR3 sequences, around 7.4% of which are singletons. The ten largest clones add up to 36% of the sample. The source material was CD8+ T cells sorted from PBMCs, sampled 15 days after the yellow fever booster vaccination. The receptors come from a young man who received the YFV17D yellow fever vaccine.

This clonotype was found many times. The chain uses TRBV5-5 and TRBJ2-7; TRBD1 agrees at 9 bases. Trimming took 4 bases from V and 2 from J; bases not matched to a gene: 4. Germline CDR1 reads SGHKS; CDR2 reads YYEKEE (reference sequence). The CDR3 has 14 amino acids. The CDR3 DNA sequence: TGTGCCAGCAGCCTGGACAGGGGAGCCTACGAGCAGTACTTC. It is translated as CASSLDRGAYEQYF.

The gene calls are TRBV29-1 and TRBJ1-3; a possible D gene is TRBD1 (5 bases). The CDR3 consists of 14 residues. V was pared by 4 bases and J by 2 bases, with 12 bases between. CDR1 and CDR2 from the germline V gene are SQVTM and ANQGSEA. CDR3 in amino acids: CSVVDQGTGNTIYF. CDR3 DNA sequence: TGCAGCGTTGTCGACCAGGGAACTGGAAACACCATATATTTT.

In its sample, this clonotype was seen many times. The rearrangement joins TRBV4-2 to TRBJ2-5; 12 bases map to TRBD2. The CDR3 runs 19 residues. The V gene end was trimmed by 3 bases and the J gene end by 3 bases; junction bases not matched to a gene: 14. Germline V gene lookup returns CDR1 LGHNA and CDR2 YNFKEQ. This CDR3 reads CASSQEPPPSGRVEETQYF. The DNA of the CDR3 is TGTGCCAGCAGCCAGGAGCCCCCTCCTAGCGGGAGGGTAGAAGAGACCCAGTACTTC.

This clonotype was counted at least ten times. This chain links TRBV4-3 with TRBJ2-5; TRBD2 matches 9 bases. The J segment lost 5 bases and the V segment lost 1 base, leaving 8 bases of the junction unmatched. Germline V gene data show CDR1 as LGHNA and CDR2 as YSLEER. There are 16 residues in the CDR3. The CDR3 protein is CASSQAPSGTWETQYF. CDR3 DNA: TGCGCCAGCAGCCAAGCACCTAGCGGGACATGGGAGACCCAGTACTTC.

This clonotype occurred many times. The chain links TRBV29-1 to TRBJ2-7; D is possibly TRBD1 or TRBD2 (5 bases each). This CDR3 is built from 13 residues. The germline V and J ends were trimmed by 4 bases and 2 bases, with 12 bases remaining between them. CDR1 is SQVTM and CDR2 is ANQGSEA in the germline V gene. CDR3 nucleotides: TGCAGCGTTGGTATAGAGGGGACCTACGAGCAGTACTTC. This gives the protein CSVGIEGTYEQYF.

This clonotype was recorded at least ten times. The genes are TRBV29-1 and TRBJ2-7; 9 bases match TRBD2. CDR1 is SQVTM and CDR2 is ANQGSEA in the germline V gene. The junction had 7 bases not matched to a gene; V was cut back by 4 bases and J by 6 bases. The CDR3 has 13 amino acids. The CDR3 nucleotides read TGCAGCGTTGTATACCTAGCGGGACGCGAGCAGTACTTC. Protein product: CSVVYLAGREQYF.

This clonotype showed up many times. The chain couples TRBV29-1 to TRBJ2-2; D gene uncertain. The CDR3 loop spans 14 amino acids. Trimming removed 3 bases at V and 7 bases at J, with 15 bases between. Germline V gives CDR1 SQVTM, CDR2 ANQGSEA. In nucleotides, the CDR3 is TGCAGCGTTGAGGTCACGGAAGGCCGCGGGGAGCTGTTTTTT. This encodes CSVEVTEGRGELFF.

At least ten counts were recorded for this clonotype. This chain uses TRBV5-6 with TRBJ2-1; no firm D call. This CDR3 spans 16 amino acids. V was cut by 6 bases and J by 4 bases, with 20 bases left in between. Germline loops: CDR1 SGHDT, CDR2 YYEEEE. The CDR3 DNA is TGTGCCAGCACCCATCACCTGGACGGTTTTTACAATGAGCAGTTCTTC. It translates to CASTHHLDGFYNEQFF.

As for this clonotype: It may be a read error: a sequence one base away is much more abundant. The chain uses TRBV23-1 and TRBJ1-2; D remains ambiguous. TRBV23-1 is an ORF for which the function is uncertain. This CDR3 has 11 amino acids. The CDR3 nucleotides are TGCGCCAGCAGACAATCGGAAGGCTACACCTTC. It specifies CASRQSEGYTF.

This clonotype was detected ten times or more. The rearrangement uses TRBV5-1 and TRBJ2-7; a possible D gene is TRBD2 (5 bases). This CDR3 is built from 14 residues. V was shortened by 4 bases and J by 4 bases, with 15 bases between the two germline ends. Germline CDR1 and CDR2: SGHRS and YFSETQ. The CDR3 DNA is TGCGCCAGCAGCCTCTTGGAGGCTCCTTACGAGCAGTACTTC. It is translated as CASSLLEAPYEQYF.

This clonotype was seen a handful of times. The rearrangement links TRBV3-1 to TRBJ2-7, with D possibly TRBD2 on 6 matching bases. The V gene's germline CDR1 is LGHDT and CDR2 YNNKEL (reference sequence). With 5 bases removed from V and 2 bases from J, the gap between germline ends came to 19 bases. This CDR3 region has 16 residues. Here the CDR3 DNA reads TGTGCCAGCAGCTCCCTCCTGAACGGGGGAACCTACGAGCAGTACTTC. Translating gives CASSSLLNGGTYEQYF.

This clonotype has at least ten counts. This chain connects TRBV9 to TRBJ2-1, with 7 bases lining up with TRBD2. The CDR3 is 16 residues long. Germline V CDR1 and CDR2: SGDLS, YYNGEE. V lost 0 bases to trimming and J lost 3 bases; unmatched junction nucleotides: 6. The CDR3 is CASSVGERDIYNEQFF. The CDR3 bases are TGTGCCAGCAGCGTAGGGGAGCGGGATATCTACAATGAGCAGTTCTTC.

This clonotype was counted many times. V usage is TRBV6-2 or TRBV6-3 and J usage is TRBJ2-7; the D gene is possibly TRBD2 (6 bases). The CDR3 runs 13 residues. Germline V gene sequence: CDR1 MNHEY, CDR2 SVGEGT. Trimming cost V 8 bases and J 2 bases, with 13 bases left between them. CDR3 protein: CASGAGRAYEQYF. For the CDR3, the DNA is TGTGCCAGCGGGGCGGGACGTGCCTACGAGCAGTACTTC.

This clonotype was picked up many times. The genes are TRBV5-6 and TRBJ2-7, with 11 positions matching TRBD2. The CDR3 totals 15 residues. The trim removed 3 bases at V and 3 bases at J, leaving 5 bases unmatched. CDR1 and CDR2 from the germline V gene are SGHDT and YYEEEE. The CDR3 reads CASSSLAGVLYEQYF. CDR3 DNA: TGTGCCAGCAGCTCACTAGCGGGAGTGCTCTACGAGCAGTACTTC.

At least ten counts were recorded for this clonotype. The rearrangement joins TRBV11-2 to TRBJ2-3, with D possibly being TRBD2 (5 bases). V was pared by 5 bases and J by 1 base, with 7 bases between. The CDR3 contains 13 residues. Germline assignment: CDR1 SGHAT and CDR2 FQNNGV. The CDR3: CASSLGGTDTQYF. The CDR3 DNA is TGTGCCAGCAGCCTCGGGGGCACAGATACGCAGTATTTT.

This clonotype was picked up many times. This chain links TRBV19 with TRBJ2-1, with 9 bases lining up with TRBD1. V lost 4 bases, J lost 8 bases, and 9 bases stayed unmatched. The germline CDR1 and CDR2 sequences are LNHDA and SQIVND (reference sequence). The CDR3 runs 15 residues. The CDR3, as DNA: TGTGCCAGTAGTACCTCGGGACAGGGTATAGATGAGCAGTTCTTC. As protein: CASSTSGQGIDEQFF.

V and J are TRBV30 and TRBJ2-7, with D perhaps TRBD1 or TRBD2 (6 bases each). Trimming removed 7 bases from V and 4 bases from J, with 20 bases in between. CDR3 length: 14 residues. The germline V gene encodes CDR1 GTSNPN and CDR2 SVGIG (reference sequence). The CDR3 DNA reads as TGTGCCTTAGGACCACGGGGGACATTGTACGAGCAGTACTTC. Protein product: CALGPRGTLYEQYF.

The genes are TRBV19 and TRBJ2-1; 12 bases map to TRBD2. CDR3 length: 15 amino acids. Germline CDR1 LNHDA, CDR2 SQIVND (reference sequence). The ends lost 5 bases at V and 9 bases at J; junction bases unmatched: 8. CDR3: CASSPRTSGKVEQFF. For the CDR3, the DNA is TGTGCCAGTAGTCCACGGACTAGCGGGAAGGTTGAGCAGTTCTTC.

This clonotype was observed many times. The chain has TRBV20-1 and TRBJ2-7; a weak D match, TRBD1 (7 bases). Trimming cost V 7 bases and J 4 bases, with 17 bases left between them. Germline loops: CDR1 DFQATT, CDR2 SNEGSKA (reference sequence). This CDR3 contains 13 residues. The CDR3 sequence is CSVHGGGAYEQYF. CDR3 nucleotide sequence: TGCAGTGTTCATGGAGGGGGCGCGTACGAGCAGTACTTC.

This clonotype was detected many times. The chain couples TRBV6-5 to TRBJ2-1, with D perhaps matching TRBD1 or TRBD2 (5 bases each). The CDR3 consists of 15 residues. From germline, CDR1 is MNHEY and CDR2 SVGAGI. The ends were cut back, 8 bases at V and 4 bases at J, with 18 bases in the middle. The CDR3 DNA follows: TGTGCCAGCTCCGGTGGGGCTAGCTCTTACAATGAGCAGTTCTTC. Amino acids: CASSGGASSYNEQFF.

This clonotype was detected many times. The rearrangement joins TRBV20-1 to TRBJ2-7; D is unresolved. V lost 3 bases to trimming and J lost 0 bases, with 9 bases between them. CDR1 is DFQATT and CDR2 is SNEGSKA in the germline V gene (reference sequence). This CDR3 is 13 amino acids long. The CDR3 region is CSASLTNSYEQYF. The CDR3 DNA reads TGCAGTGCTAGTCTAACCAACTCCTACGAGCAGTACTTC.

This clonotype came up many times. V is TRBV7-2 and J is TRBJ2-5, with a weak D call TRBD2 (6 bases). Trimming cost V 4 bases and J 3 bases, with 18 bases left between them. Germline V lookup: CDR1 SGHTA, CDR2 FQGNSA. The CDR3 sequence is 16 residues long. The CDR3 coding sequence is TGTGCCAGCAGCTACCATCTAGGAGGGGTTGAAGAGACCCAGTACTTC. Amino acids: CASSYHLGGVEETQYF.

This clonotype was counted a few times. The CDR3 reads CASSVLLAGGANEQFF. The CDR3 nucleotides are TGTGCCAGCAGCGTACTACTAGCGGGGGGGGCCAATGAGCAGTTCTTC. This rearrangement joins TRBV13 to TRBJ2-1; 13 bases map to TRBD2. The CDR3 is 16 amino acids. With 5 bases clipped from V and 6 bases from J, the junction kept 7 bases outside the gene matches. Germline-derived CDR1 and CDR2 are PRHDT and FYEKMQ (reference sequence). Filled out from reference TRBV13 and TRBJ2-1, the complete variable domain reads AAGVIQSPRHLIKEKRETATLKCYPIPRHDTVYWYQQGPGQDPQFLISFYEKMQSDKGSIPDRFSAQQFSDYHSELNMSSLELGDSALYFCASSVLLAGGANEQFFGPGTRLTVL.

This clonotype was seen many times. This chain uses TRBV5-4 with TRBJ2-1; TRBD2 agrees at 12 bases. With 2 bases clipped from V and 7 bases from J, the junction kept 4 bases outside the gene matches. The CDR3 extends over 15 amino acids. Per the germline V gene, CDR1 is SGHNT and CDR2 is YYREEE (reference sequence). The CDR3 bases are TGTGCCAGCAGCTTAATGACTAGCGGGGGAAATGAGCAGTTCTTC. This translates into CASSLMTSGGNEQFF. The whole variable domain, filled in from reference TRBV5-4 and TRBJ2-1, reads ETGVTQSPTHLIKTRGQQVTLRCSSQSGHNTVSWYQQALGQGPQFIFQYYREEENGRGNFPPRFSGLQFPNYSSELNVNALELDDSALYLCASSLMTSGGNEQFFGPGTRLTVL.